The 14 T cell receptor beta chains below were found in one sample sequenced in a study of T-cell reconstitution after alpha-beta-depleted transplantation in children. Molecular barcoding with unique molecular identifiers was used for the TCRbeta library. TCRdb fed the PCR reads into MiXCR, producing one record per CDR3 protein. The sample consists of roughly 490,000 distinct CDR3 sequences, roughly an eighth of them appearing once. This sample comprised PBMCs, mostly from graft donor cells, obtained 180 days after TCRalphabeta/CD19-depleted stem cell transplant. These receptor sequences come from a female patient under 10 years old who had a stem cell transplant for aplastic anemia, so the T cells may come from the graft donor.

This sequence joins TRBV9 and TRBJ1-1, with TRBD1 matching 12 bases. This CDR3 contains 15 residues. V lost 2 bases and J lost 7; bases outside the gene matches: 6. The germline gives CDR1 SGDLS, CDR2 YYNGEE. DNA of the CDR3: TGTGCCAGCAGCGTCAGGGACAGGGGGCTTGGTGAAGCTTTCTTT. Protein: CASSVRDRGLGEAFF.

A few counts support this clonotype. The V call is TRBV7-2, the J call TRBJ1-2, with D unresolved. V lost 2 bases and J lost 5, with 9 bases in between. This CDR3 is built from 13 residues. Germline V CDR1 and CDR2: SGHTA, FQGNSA. CDR3 protein: CASSLQRRYGYTF. The DNA for the CDR3 is TGTGCCAGCAGCTTACAGAGGAGATATGGCTACACCTTC.

In this sample, this clonotype turned up a few times. The chain links TRBV29-1 to TRBJ2-7, with D possibly being TRBD1 (6 bases). Germline V gene data show CDR1 as SQVTM and CDR2 as ANQGSEA. V was pared by 6 bases and J by 2 bases, with 11 bases between. The CDR3 contains 12 residues. CDR3 amino acids: CSVAGAPYEQYF. The CDR3 coding sequence is TGCAGCGTAGCAGGGGCGCCCTACGAGCAGTACTTC.

This sequence joins TRBV12-3 or TRBV12-4 and TRBJ1-5; 10 nucleotides match TRBD1. The length of the CDR3 is 16 residues. Trimming cost V 5 bases and J 2 bases; bases outside gene matches: 6. The CDR3, as DNA: TGTGCCAGCAGTGAAAGACAGGGGGCGGGCAATCAGCCCCAGCATTTT. This translates into CASSERQGAGNQPQHF.

The gene calls are TRBV6-2 or TRBV6-3 and TRBJ2-2, with 7 bases lining up with TRBD1. Germline lookup yields CDR1 MNHEY and CDR2 SVGEGT. The CDR3 runs 19 residues. The V segment lost 3 bases and the J segment 1 base; nucleotides outside the gene matches: 14. The DNA of the CDR3 is TGTGCCAGCAGTTATTCTCCATTTTCCGGGACAGAGAACACCGGGGAGCTGTTTTTT. Translated, it gives CASSYSPFSGTENTGELFF.

As to this clonotype: A much more abundant neighbour one base away suggests this may be a read error. The rearrangement uses TRBV7-2 and TRBJ2-7; 13 bases match TRBD2. Germline assignment: CDR1 SGHTA and CDR2 FQGNSA. The CDR3 sequence is 15 residues long. CDR3 protein: CASSSGLAGVPERYV. The CDR3 bases are TGTGCCAGCAGCTCAGGACTAGCGGGAGTGCCCGAGCGGTACGTC.

This clonotype was counted between two and nine times. The gene calls are TRBV28 and TRBJ2-6, with 11 positions matching TRBD2. Germline V gene data show CDR1 as MDHEN and CDR2 as SYDVKM. J was trimmed by 2 bases and V by 6 bases; bases with no gene match: 6. This CDR3 contains 17 residues. CDR3 in amino acids: CASRVAGGPPGANVLTF. CDR3 bases: TGTGCCAGCAGGGTAGCGGGAGGGCCGCCTGGGGCCAACGTCCTGACTTTC.

V gene TRBV9 combines with J gene TRBJ1-3; a possible D gene is TRBD1 (6 bases). This CDR3 has 15 residues. Between the trimmed V and J ends, which lost 4 bases and 0 bases, there was a span of 11 bases. Per the germline V gene, CDR1 is SGDLS and CDR2 is YYNGEE. The CDR3 DNA reads as TGTGCCAGCAGCCCCGGACAGCTCTCTGGAAACACCATATATTTT. It codes for CASSPGQLSGNTIYF.

This clonotype was picked up many times. The chain is built from TRBV11-3 and TRBJ2-1; D is undetermined. CDR3 length equals 11 residues. Germline loops: CDR1 SGHNT, CDR2 YENEEA. Trimming removed 5 bases from V and 7 bases from J, with 6 bases in between. Here the CDR3 DNA reads TGTGCCAGCAGCCCCCAGAATGAGCAGTTCTTC. It translates to CASSPQNEQFF.

The V gene is TRBV29-1, the J gene TRBJ2-3; D gene unclear. CDR3 length: 14 residues. From germline, CDR1 is SQVTM and CDR2 ANQGSEA. V lost 4 bases to trimming and J lost 1 base, with 12 bases between them. CDR3 in DNA: TGCAGCGTTGTTTTCGGAGCACGCACAGATACGCAGTATTTT. Translating gives CSVVFGARTDTQYF.

The sample holds a few counts of this clonotype. The chain is built from TRBV28 and TRBJ2-7, with 8 positions matching TRBD2. The germline gives CDR1 MDHEN, CDR2 SYDVKM. J lost 6 bases, V lost 0 bases, and 10 bases had no gene match. The CDR3 has 16 residues. CDR3 sequence (DNA): TGTGCCAGCAGTTTATGGGCGGGGGGCGGCCCTCTCGAGCAGTACTTC. Residues: CASSLWAGGGPLEQYF.

This clonotype was observed a handful of times. No conserved phenylalanine or tryptophan is present at the end of the CDR3, so a read error is the likely explanation. Because the CDR3's place on the DNA is in doubt, the DNA is left out and the CDR3 is given as listed by TCRdb. V is TRBV11-2 and J is TRBJ2-1; TRBD2 is taken as the D call from the table, unchecked against the DNA. Germline CDR1 SGHAT, CDR2 FQNNGV. The CDR3 contains 12 residues when both ends are counted. The chain's CDR3 is CASSLSGIQLSL.

V and J are TRBV7-8 and TRBJ2-1; tentative D call: TRBD1 (7 bases). This CDR3 has 18 residues. CDR1 SGHVS and CDR2 FQNEAQ come from the germline V gene. Trimming pared 6 bases from V and 0 bases from J, leaving 21 bases between. CDR3 residues: CASSPRQGLPSSYNEQFF. The CDR3 nucleotides are TGTGCCAGCAGTCCTCGACAGGGACTCCCGAGCTCCTACAATGAGCAGTTCTTC.

A note on this clonotype: A read error may explain this, as a much larger clone is one base away. The V and J genes are TRBV20-1 and TRBJ2-1, with a tentative D call TRBD2 (6 bases). This CDR3 spans 15 amino acids. Between the trimmed V and J ends, which lost 2 bases and 0 bases, there was a span of 11 bases. Looked up from germline, CDR1 is DFQATT and CDR2 is SNEGSKA (reference sequence). The CDR3 loop reads CSARNLASSYNEQFF. As DNA, the CDR3 is TGCAGTGCTAGAAATCTAGCGAGCTCCTACAATGAGCAGTTCTTC.